This T cell receptor beta chain was documented in a study of blood T cell repertoires in COVID-19. Study in general: PBMCs, B-cell-depleted T cells, or T cells provided the cDNA or gDNA that made up the material.

The ends were cut back, 4 bases at V and 7 bases at J, with 18 bases in the middle. Germline V lookup: CDR1 SGHRS, CDR2 YFSETQ. This CDR3 contains 16 residues. The data were produced by immunoSEQ multiplex PCR, yet TCRdb's version contains in-frame clones alone and is incomplete. The repertoire includes around 270,000 clones, 75% to 90% of them detected once, and under 0.95% sits in the top ten. The V and J genes are TRBV5-1 and TRBJ1-6; D possibly corresponds to TRBD1 (5 bases). The sample consisted of peripheral blood. The receptor comes from a man aged 30-40 years with acute or convalescent COVID-19. The CDR3 coding sequence is TGCGCCAGCAGCCGGACCGTCGGGGGGAACAATTCACCCCTCCACTTT. It is translated as CASSRTVGGNNSPLHF.